This record looks at one TCR beta chain sequence and its context. This clone's antigen is unknown. Base-call qualities are not available, and no considerably larger clone is one nucleotide away. Other DNA sequences in this sample translate to the same CDR3. TCR CDR3 regions were amplified from genomic DNA by multiplex PCR using the deep immunoSEQ assay. Extracted genomic DNA from each cell subset was distributed evenly across all wells of several immunoSEQ 96-well plates, and each plate was treated as a replicate. For sorted subsets, each replicate PCR was loaded with roughly 200 ng genomic DNA, equivalent to 30,000 or so T cell genomes. The purified libraries were quantified using a Qubit 3.0 fluorometer, sized with a Bioanalyzer 2100, and then quantified again using the KAPA Library Quantification kit. Every immunoSEQ 96-well plate was sequenced on a dedicated single-read 150-cycle Illumina NextSeq 550 flow cell. The study's processing was this. Because the immunoSEQ output held only junctional sequences and lacked quality scores, the filtering could not match the filtering applied to full-length reads. Sequences were annotated with PyIR, a Python wrapper for IgBLAST v1.9, using IMGT germline references to assign V/J genes and CDR3. Reads with weak V/J assignments (E-value above 1e-6), missing CDR3, stop codons, out-of-frame junctions, or ambiguous translated residues were removed. A V3J clonotype was defined by an identical inferred V gene, J gene, and CDR3 amino acid sequence. To compute the percentage overlap between repertoires, the number of shared unique clonotypes was divided by the size of the smaller repertoire. Repertoire richness was assessed with RTK rarefaction, the Chao1 estimator, and Recon v2.1 estimates of unobserved clonotypes. OLGA was used to compute generation probabilities for all TCRbeta clonotypes that the gDNA method yielded from a few donors. What TCRdb holds here is the immuneACCESS table cut down to in-frame rearrangements. Part of the clones is not present; checked against another copy, under half of the missing clones reflect an unresolved V gene, and the others are unexplained. That table gives V, J and clone size, and the DNA gave D and trimming. This sample comprises 2 million to 2.5 million clones, about 90% of them detected only once. The ten most abundant clones make up 0.37% of the sample.

Donors were healthy HIV-negative adults with no recently reported acute infections or vaccinations. Only Caucasian adults living in Nashville, Tennessee, USA were represented among the donors. CD4+ T cells were enriched through magnetic negative selection, after which naive cells were positively selected on CD45RA and the remaining negative fraction served as the memory subset. Blood was obtained by leukapheresis, after which PBMCs were separated by Ficoll-Histopaque density gradient centrifugation and cryopreserved in liquid nitrogen vapor phase. Analytical flow cytometry was used to check the purity and quantity of each magnetically sorted T cell population. From each sorted fraction, genomic DNA was isolated and quantified by UV absorbance on a Nanodrop 2000c. The sample comes from a study of shared clonotypes between healthy human individuals (dated by TCRdb to between 2020 and 2021). In terms of the full investigation: The cohort comprised a couple of women and a few men aged 18 to 49 years. Different laboratories and diverse techniques were used to prepare libraries and sequence TCR repertoires, to increase sequencing depth and limit assay-specific biases. Per donor, three plates each were used for CD4 naive and CD4 memory, two for CD8 naive, and one for CD8 memory. Each donor's leukapheresis produced roughly between roughly 0.9 and 9 billion PBMCs. The study deeply sequenced blood TCR repertoires of about 5 healthy adults to estimate repertoire size and the extent of clonotype sharing between individuals. Study-wide conclusions, independent of this receptor: Pairwise subsampling led to the expectation that sequencing depth would affect the degree of clonotype sharing among donors. Larger estimated clonotype richness was generally found for naive subsets than for memory subsets. Rarefaction of sorted-subset datasets indicated incomplete sequencing despite the large sequencing depth. Only blood was sampled, and tissue TCR repertoires likely differ from those in blood. Across a few donors, roughly 5.1% of naive CD4, approximately 4% of naive CD8, about 2.3% of memory CD4, and under 0.45% of memory CD8 clonotypes were shared. Because the study included a small number of donors, the genetic and exposure-history diversity represented was limited. Compared with non-shared clonotypes, clonotypes shared by all four sorted-subset donors had higher generation probabilities.

At the junction V is shortened by 3 bases and J by 2 bases; bases outside the gene matches: 5. The CDR3 covers 17 residues, taking in both the cysteine and the phenylalanine. Only CDR3 DNA is held: 51 bases, read in frame from base 1. CDR1 SGDLS and CDR2 YYNGEE are derived from the germline V gene. In this chain, TRBV9 is recombined with TRBJ1-4, with 12 central nucleotides matching TRBD1. This TCR was recovered from a young man in good health. Some clones in this sample may be carry-over from other donors' samples. Sequences were obtained from naive CD4+ T cells from PBMCs. This sample's cell subset or site label indicates: CD45RA+ positively selected. The DNA sequence is given as TGTGCCAGCAGCGCAGGGGACAGGGGGCGGACTAATGAAAAACTGTTTTTT. It codes for CASSAGDRGRTNEKLFF.